This T cell receptor (beta chain) appears in the sequencing data of a study of T cells in Graves' hyperthyroidism and ophthalmopathy. Regarding the study as a whole: Within blood appeared most thyroid clonotypes that had expanded above 0.001. Ophthalmopathy and stable hyperthyroidism were told apart by a 13 V-J model.

The V gene's germline CDR1 is DFQATT and CDR2 SNEGSKA (reference sequence). This CDR3 has 15 amino acids. Trimming pared 6 bases from V and 2 bases from J, leaving 20 bases between. This clonotype was picked up many times. What it recognizes is unknown. The CDR3 regions of TCR beta were amplified from RNA transcripts. During a first-round RT-PCR of the TCR CDR3, the HTBI primer set was used. TCRdb re-called the multiplex PCR reads through MiXCR, storing one row per CDR3 protein. The sample has 35,000 to 45,000 distinct CDR3 sequences, around 53% seen once. The TCR was taken from a man aged 35-49 years with Graves' ophthalmopathy. The rearrangement links TRBV20-1 to TRBJ2-7; a possible D gene is TRBD2 (7 bases). Specimen: blood. This CDR3 is CSATEYGGGAYEQYF. As DNA, the CDR3 is TGCAGTGCCACCGAATACGGAGGGGGGGCCTACGAGCAGTACTTC.